This T cell receptor (beta chain) came from a study of T cell responses to AZD1222 COVID-19 vaccine. Study as a whole: Pooled in the analysis were second doses at about 4 or about 12 weeks.

V dropped 3 bases and J dropped 3; count of bases not matched to a gene: 3. Germline V CDR1 and CDR2: MNHEY, SVGAGI. The CDR3 has 14 amino acids. Findings of the study overall: Seropositive AZD1222 recipients at baseline numbered only five or six. No repertoire was sampled before or during the peak T cell response, only after it.

Sequencing used immunoSEQ multiplex PCR; TCRdb keeps in-frame clones, though not all of them. The sample yields 96,000 or so clones, almost 90% seen once. With regard to this clone: What it recognizes is unknown.

The source of this sequence is an adult in good health. The V gene is TRBV6-5, the J gene TRBJ1-1; 8 nucleotides align to TRBD1. The sample in question was peripheral blood, obtained on day 0 of AZD1222 vaccination. CDR3 sequence: CASSYHRGDTEAFF. The CDR3 region has the DNA TGTGCCAGCAGTTATCACAGGGGGGACACTGAAGCTTTCTTT.